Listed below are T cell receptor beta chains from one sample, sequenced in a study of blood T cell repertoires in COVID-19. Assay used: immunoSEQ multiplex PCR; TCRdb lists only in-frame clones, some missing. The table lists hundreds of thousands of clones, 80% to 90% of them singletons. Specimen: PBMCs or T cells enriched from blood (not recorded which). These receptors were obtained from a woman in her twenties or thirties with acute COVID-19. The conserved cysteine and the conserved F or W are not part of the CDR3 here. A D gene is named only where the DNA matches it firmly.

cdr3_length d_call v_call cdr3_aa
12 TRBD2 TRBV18 ASSGGANTGELF
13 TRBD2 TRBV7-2 ASSFSGGAAGELF
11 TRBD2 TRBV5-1 ASSPWEGWEQF
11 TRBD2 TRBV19 ASSSGGQETQY
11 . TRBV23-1 ASSSRGLSEAF
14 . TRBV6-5 ASSYAHGATNEKLF
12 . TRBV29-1 SVERHVENTEAF
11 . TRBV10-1 ASSGGGSEKLF
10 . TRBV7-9 ASSLSSDTQY
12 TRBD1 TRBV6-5 ASRHTTGDEKLF
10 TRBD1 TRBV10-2 ASKQGGEKLF
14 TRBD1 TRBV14 ASSQEIWDRDNGYT
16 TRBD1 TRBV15 ATSRDRDRGLLNQPQH
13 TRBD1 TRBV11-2 ASSSTGTVNTEAF
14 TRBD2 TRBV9 ASSVVGLTFTDTQY
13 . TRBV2 ASSEGRRANQPQH
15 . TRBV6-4 ASSDSSAQRSYNEQF
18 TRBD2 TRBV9 ASSVEGGLAGGGGYNEQF
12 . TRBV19 ASSSPGEIEGYT
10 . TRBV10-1 ASSEIGSEQY
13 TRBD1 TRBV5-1 ASSLMGQGSYEQY
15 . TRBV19 ASSPRAGASISETQY
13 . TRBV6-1 ASSEAGDRTDTQY
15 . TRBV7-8 ASSLVPRGHSNQPQH
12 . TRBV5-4 ASSTQTAYNEQF
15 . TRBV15 ATSRNTRGAAYNEQF
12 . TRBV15 AARDGRWTGELF
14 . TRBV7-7 ASSLGAGGNQETQY
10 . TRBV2 ASSEGRGKQY
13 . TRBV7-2 ASSLGWAGNQPQH
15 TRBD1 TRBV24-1 ATQLRTAGTENSPLH
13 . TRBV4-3 ASSPTGQFNEKLF
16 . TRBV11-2 ASSPGVGRRVPGNTIY
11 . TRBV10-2 ASSLAMNTEAF
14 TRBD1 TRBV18 ASSRSPGTGGSPLH
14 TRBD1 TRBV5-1 ASSPGQGVKNTEAF
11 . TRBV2 ASSAPFNSPLH
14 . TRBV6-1 ASSELRFPGADTQY
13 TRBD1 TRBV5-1 ASSPSGQGEAEAF
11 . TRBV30 AWNGQHTGELF
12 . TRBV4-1 ASSQRFEQETQY
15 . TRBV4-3 ASSHESGLAPNYGYT
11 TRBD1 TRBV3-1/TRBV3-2 ASSPDRGDCVD
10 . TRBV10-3 AISESSDEQY
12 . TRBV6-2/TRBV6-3 ASSYFGGNQPQH
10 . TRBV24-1 ATSGGSYEQY
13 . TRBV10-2 ASSESGGTGNTIY
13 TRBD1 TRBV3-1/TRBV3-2 ASSQAAGGGGELF
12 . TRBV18 ASSSDRWNTEAF
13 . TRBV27 ASSLSAPKNTEAF
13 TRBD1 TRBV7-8 ASSGTARNYSPLH
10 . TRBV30 AWANSNEKLF